The clone carrying this T cell receptor beta chain was observed a handful of times. Its antigen is unidentified. This CDR3 spans 15 amino acids. V was pared by 4 bases and J by 1 base, with 12 bases between. Germline V lookup: CDR1 SGHNT, CDR2 YYREEE (reference sequence). Samples came from axillary lymph nodes draining the breast cancer. In TCRdb, the multiplex PCR reads were re-called with MiXCR into one record per CDR3 protein. The sample includes some 140,000 distinct CDR3 sequences, around 24% of them seen just once. This sample was taken from a study of breast tumors, draining lymph nodes, adjacent tissues. General observations from the study: Tumor and nontumor repertoires were significantly more similar in luminal-like than in basal-like breast cancer. Data fit most tumor T cells coming from lymph node, expanding in tumor.

The clonotype originates from a female donor with breast cancer. Some clones in this sample may be carry-over from other donors' samples. The sample comprised axillary lymph node tissue. The chain recombines TRBV5-4 with TRBJ2-4, with D perhaps TRBD1 or TRBD2 (5 bases each). The CDR3 sequence is CASSHPGTAKNIQYF. CDR3 DNA sequence: TGTGCCAGCAGCCACCCTGGGACCGCCAAAAACATTCAGTACTTC. The complete variable domain, with remaining parts taken from reference TRBV5-4 and TRBJ2-4, reads ETGVTQSPTHLIKTRGQQVTLRCSSQSGHNTVSWYQQALGQGPQFIFQYYREEENGRGNFPPRFSGLQFPNYSSELNVNALELDDSALYLCASSHPGTAKNIQYFGAGTRLSVL.